Detailed here is one T cell receptor beta chain. In the authors' methods: Scientists estimated how many nucleated cells there were by amplifying reference gene primers. Using immunoSEQ multiplex PCR, the repertoire was profiled, and TCRdb retains in-frame clones only, with some absent. The V and J calls and clone size are taken from that table; D and trimming were inferred from the DNA. The table has approximately 170,000 clones, approximately 87% seen once. This record comes from a study of blood T cell repertoires in COVID-19. Across the study: In each case, the material was cDNA or gDNA derived from T cells, B-cell-depleted T cells, or PBMCs.

CDR3 length equals 17 residues. The V gene's germline CDR1 is LNHDA and CDR2 SQIVND (reference sequence). V was cut by 5 bases and J by 0 bases, with 14 bases left in between. The receptor comes from a woman in her 70s with acute or convalescent COVID-19. J is TRBJ2-6 and V is TRBV19; no clear D gene. Sequencing used peripheral blood. CDR3 sequence (DNA): TGTGCCAGTAGTGGAGCAGCATCGCTCTCTGGGGCCAACGTCCTGACTTTC. Translating it yields CASSGAASLSGANVLTF.